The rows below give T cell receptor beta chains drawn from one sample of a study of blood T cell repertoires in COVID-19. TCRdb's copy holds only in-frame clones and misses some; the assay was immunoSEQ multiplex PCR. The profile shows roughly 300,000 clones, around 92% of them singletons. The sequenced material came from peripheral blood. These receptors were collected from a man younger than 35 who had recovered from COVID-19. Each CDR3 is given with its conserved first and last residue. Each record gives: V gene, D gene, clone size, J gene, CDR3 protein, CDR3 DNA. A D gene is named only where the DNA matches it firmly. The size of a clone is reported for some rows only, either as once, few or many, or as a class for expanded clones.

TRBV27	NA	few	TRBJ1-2	CASSLSRLEGYTF	TGTGCCAGCAGTTTATCCCGTTTAGAGGGCTACACCTTC
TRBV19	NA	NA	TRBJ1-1	CASSWGLRYTEAFF	TGTGCCAGTAGTTGGGGGCTGAGGTACACTGAAGCTTTCTTT
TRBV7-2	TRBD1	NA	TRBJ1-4	CASSLDGQGRKLFF	TGTGCCAGCAGCTTAGACGGACAGGGGAGAAAACTGTTTTTT
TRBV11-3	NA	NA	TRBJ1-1	CASSGGQNTEAFF	TGTGCCAGCAGCGGGGGACAGAACACTGAAGCTTTCTTT
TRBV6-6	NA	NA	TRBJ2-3	CASSPLLRFISSTDTQYF	TGTGCCAGCAGTCCCCTGCTACGGTTCATTTCTAGCACAGATACGCAGTATTTT
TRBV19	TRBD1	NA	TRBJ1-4	CASSGPRQGNEKLFF	TGTGCCAGTAGCGGGCCCCGACAGGGGAATGAAAAACTGTTTTTT
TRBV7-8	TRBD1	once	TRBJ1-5	CASSPGGQGVQPQHF	TGTGCCAGCAGCCCAGGGGGACAGGGGGTTCAGCCCCAGCATTTT
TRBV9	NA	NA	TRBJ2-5	CASSVGAGQTETQYF	TGTGCCAGCAGCGTAGGGGCAGGGCAAACGGAGACCCAGTACTTC
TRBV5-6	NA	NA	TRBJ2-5	CASSLSSGPLYF	TGTGCCAGCAGCTTGAGTAGCGGACCCCTGTACTTC
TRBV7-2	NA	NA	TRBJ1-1	CASSFAPHTVNTEAFF	TGTGCCAGCAGCTTCGCACCCCATACAGTGAACACTGAAGCTTTCTTT
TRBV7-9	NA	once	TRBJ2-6	CASSPVPTIPGANVLTF	TGTGCCAGCAGCCCAGTCCCCACGATCCCCGGGGCCAACGTCCTGACTTTC
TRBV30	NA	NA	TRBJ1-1	CAWSPIPGPNGGAFF	TGTGCCTGGAGTCCCATCCCGGGACCCAACGGGGGAGCTTTCTTT
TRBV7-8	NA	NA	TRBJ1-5	CASSLEGVLGNQPQHF	TGTGCCAGCAGCTTAGAAGGGGTGTTGGGGAATCAGCCCCAGCATTTT
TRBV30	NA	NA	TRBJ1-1	CAWGGGRTEAFF	TGTGCCTGGGGTGGGGGGAGGACTGAAGCTTTCTTT
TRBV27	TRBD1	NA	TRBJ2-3	CASSPLQGTDTQYF	TGTGCCAGCAGTCCCTTACAGGGGACAGATACGCAGTATTTT
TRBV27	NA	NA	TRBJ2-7	CASSVTGSYEQYF	TGTGCCAGCAGTGTGACAGGTTCCTACGAGCAGTACTTC
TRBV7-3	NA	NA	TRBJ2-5	CASSLLGGEETQYF	TGTGCCAGCAGCTTATTAGGAGGGGAAGAGACCCAGTACTTC
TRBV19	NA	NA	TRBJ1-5	CASSMRSFQPQHF	TGTGCCAGTAGTATGAGAAGTTTCCAGCCCCAGCATTTT